Each of the 21 T cell receptor beta chains below was sequenced from the same sample in a study of blood T cells in healthy people across ages. Next came a second PCR, run for about 6 to 12 cycles, which used a sample-barcoded 5' primer along with a J-beta primer mix. A single record per CDR3 protein comes from TCRdb applying MiXCR to the 5' RACE reads. Here the sample spans over 1,500,000 distinct CDR3 sequences, more than 35% being singletons. Sequencing input: blood. These receptor sequences come from a human donor in good health.

The chain couples TRBV7-8 to TRBJ2-7; TRBD2 matches at 7 bases. The junction had 16 bases not matched to a gene; V was cut back by 2 bases and J by 3 bases. The V gene's germline CDR1 is SGHVS and CDR2 FQNEAQ. CDR3 length: 18 residues. The CDR3 here is CASSLRRRGTTISYEQYF. The CDR3, as DNA: TGTGCCAGCAGCTTAAGACGGCGGGGGACGACGATTAGCTACGAGCAGTACTTC.

This clonotype was seen more than once but under ten times. CDR3 nucleotides: TGTGCCAGCAGCTTGTATATATCGGGGAAGGTGGGTCAGCCCCAGCATTTT. Translated, it gives CASSLYISGKVGQPQHF. This sequence joins TRBV5-6 and TRBJ1-5, with D uncertain. V lost 1 base to trimming and J lost 6 bases, with 20 bases between them. There are 17 residues in the CDR3. Germline V lookup: CDR1 SGHDT, CDR2 YYEEEE.

The sample holds a few counts of this clonotype. The chain joins TRBV7-3 to TRBJ2-1, with 10 bases aligning to TRBD1. The CDR3 is made up of 15 amino acids. The V gene end was trimmed by 3 bases and the J gene end by 6 bases; junction bases not matched to a gene: 5. Per the germline V gene, CDR1 is SGHTA and CDR2 is FQGTGA. CDR3: CASSFSWDRGNEQFF. CDR3 sequence (DNA): TGTGCCAGCAGCTTTTCCTGGGACAGGGGCAATGAGCAGTTCTTC.

This clonotype was counted only a few times. The V and J genes are TRBV7-9 and TRBJ1-2; the D is unclear. V shed 1 base and J shed 4 bases, with 16 bases lying between them. Germline V gives CDR1 SEHNR, CDR2 FQNEAQ (reference sequence). CDR3 size: 16 residues. The CDR3 is CASSLGTKAAIYGYTF. In nucleotides, the CDR3 is TGTGCCAGCAGCTTAGGGACGAAGGCGGCGATCTATGGCTACACCTTC.

This clonotype was observed once. This chain joins TRBV6-5 and TRBJ1-1; D gene ambiguous. CDR3 length equals 14 residues. CDR1 is MNHEY and CDR2 is SVGAGI in the germline V gene. Trimming stripped 0 bases from V and 6 bases from J, with 11 bases between. In DNA, the CDR3 is TGTGCCAGCAGTTACTCAAGAGTCAAGGCTGAAGCTTTCTTT. It codes for CASSYSRVKAEAFF.

This chain uses TRBV11-2 with TRBJ2-1; 8 bases align to TRBD1. V was clipped by 1 base and J by 13 bases; unmatched bases: 15. There are 16 residues in the CDR3. Looked up from germline, CDR1 is SGHAT and CDR2 is FQNNGV. The CDR3 sequence: CASSLVGQGARETQFF. CDR3 coding DNA: TGTGCCAGCAGCTTAGTGGGGCAGGGGGCGAGAGAGACCCAGTTCTTC.

This clonotype was observed at least ten times. This chain joins TRBV7-2 and TRBJ2-5, with 7 bases lining up with TRBD1. This CDR3 contains 13 residues. Germline CDR1 and CDR2: SGHTA and FQGNSA. V gave up 4 bases and J gave up 3 bases; unmatched junction bases: 2. CDR3 residues: CASSSGQKETQYF. The CDR3 region has the DNA TGTGCCAGCAGCTCGGGACAGAAAGAGACCCAGTACTTC.

The chain recombines TRBV4-3 with TRBJ1-4, with D unclear. Germline CDR1 LGHNA, CDR2 YSLEER. The V gene lost 1 base and the J gene lost 0 bases, with 9 bases spanning the gap. The CDR3 is 16 residues long. DNA of the CDR3: TGCGCCAGCAGCCAAGCTTGGGCGTCAACTAATGAAAAACTGTTTTTT. The encoded protein is CASSQAWASTNEKLFF.

This clonotype was seen only a few times. The rearrangement links TRBV10-3 to TRBJ2-3, with D hard to call. Germline values: CDR1 ENHRY, CDR2 SYGVKD. The CDR3 runs to 14 residues. The germline V and J ends were trimmed by 2 bases and 2 bases, with 8 bases remaining between them. CDR3 sequence reads: CAISEQVLTDTQYF. In DNA, the CDR3 is TGTGCCATCAGTGAGCAGGTTCTCACAGATACGCAGTATTTT.

The chain couples TRBV5-1 to TRBJ2-7; no definite D call. The germline gives CDR1 SGHRS, CDR2 YFSETQ. The V end lost 4 bases, the J end lost 2 bases, and 19 bases lay between the germline ends. The CDR3 runs 16 residues. The CDR3 nucleotides are TGCGCCAGCAGCCTGGCTCAGTCACAACATCCCTACGAGCAGTACTTC. This encodes CASSLAQSQHPYEQYF.

The V call is TRBV10-2, the J call TRBJ2-3; the D gene could be TRBD1 or TRBD2 (5 bases each). Trimming took 6 bases from V and 4 from J, leaving 26 bases between them. Germline V gives CDR1 WSHSY, CDR2 SAAADI. There are 18 residues in the CDR3. CDR3 sequence (DNA): TGCGCCAGCAGCTTAATGATCGGGGCCCTTACCTTTCCAGATACGCAGTATTTT. This encodes CASSLMIGALTFPDTQYF.

The genes are TRBV27 and TRBJ2-1, with D maybe TRBD2 (6 bases). Germline-derived CDR1 and CDR2 are MNHEY and SMNVEV (reference sequence). The CDR3 contains 14 residues. Trimming shortened V by 6 bases and J by 7 bases, and 16 bases separated the two germline ends. As DNA, the CDR3 is TGTGCCAGCAGAAACCACGGGGGTTCGAATGAGCAGTTCTTC. It translates to CASRNHGGSNEQFF.

The V and J genes are TRBV5-1 and TRBJ2-1; 8 nucleotides match TRBD1. Germline trimming cut 4 bases from V and 9 bases from J; bases unmatched to any gene: 9. The CDR3 has 14 amino acids. Germline CDR1 is SGHRS and CDR2 is YFSETQ. The DNA of the CDR3 is TGCGCCAGCAGCGGGCTCCAGGGGGCGGGTGAGCAGTTCTTC. It specifies CASSGLQGAGEQFF.

Concerning this clonotype: An end of the junction differs from the germline gene, which may be a read error. The chain joins TRBV4-2 to TRBJ2-7, with D perhaps matching TRBD2 (6 bases). Germline loops: CDR1 LGHNA, CDR2 YNFKEQ. The CDR3 totals 14 residues. The CDR3 loop reads CASSLPGDSHEQYF. The DNA of the CDR3 is TGTGCCAGCAGCCTACCGGGGGACTCCCACGAGCAGTACTTC.

In its sample, this clonotype was seen a few times. V and J are TRBV20-1 and TRBJ1-2; possible D gene TRBD1, 6 bases. In germline, CDR1 is DFQATT, CDR2 SNEGSKA (reference sequence). The CDR3 consists of 11 residues. The DNA for the CDR3 is TGCAGGCCCACAGGGACCTATGGCTACACCTTC. This translates into CRPTGTYGYTF.

This clonotype has more than one count but fewer than ten. The chain combines TRBV27 with TRBJ2-5; D might be TRBD2 (6 bases). The end of the DNA fits TRBJ2-7 better, so the J call may be wrong. The CDR3 contains 16 residues. The germline V gene has CDR1 MNHEY and CDR2 SMNVEV (reference sequence). The CDR3 loop is CASSLLKGTGGGEQYF. The CDR3 DNA sequence: TGTGCCAGCAGTTTATTGAAAGGGACCGGGGGAGGCGAGCAGTACTTC.

This clonotype was seen only once. The junction shows a germline mismatch at one end, possibly a read error. The chain has TRBV18 and TRBJ2-5; the D is unclear. The CDR3 contains 13 residues. Germline-derived CDR1 and CDR2 are KGHSH and LQKENI. The CDR3 nucleotides read TGCGCCGGCTCATCAGGCAGATCAGAGACCCAGTACTTC. The encoded protein is CAGSSGRSETQYF.

This clonotype appeared a few times. V usage is TRBV5-1 and J usage is TRBJ1-2, with D unresolved. The CDR3 has 12 residues. The germline V and J ends were trimmed by 5 bases and 6 bases, with 11 bases remaining between them. Germline V gene data show CDR1 as SGHRS and CDR2 as YFSETQ. The CDR3, as DNA: TGCGCCAGCAGTTCAATCGGGAATGGCTACACCTTC. This gives the protein CASSSIGNGYTF. Supplemented by reference TRBV5-1 and TRBJ1-2, the full variable domain reads KAGVTQTPRYLIKTRGQQVTLSCSPISGHRSVSWYQQTPGQGLQFLFEYFSETQRNKGNFPGRFSGRQFSNSRSEMNVSTLELGDSALYLCASSSIGNGYTFGSGTRLTVV.

V is TRBV5-1 and J is TRBJ1-2, with D perhaps matching TRBD1 (6 bases). The CDR3 covers 13 residues. Deletions cut 9 bases from V and 2 bases from J, with 14 bases between. The V gene's germline CDR1 is SGHRS and CDR2 YFSETQ. In DNA, the CDR3 is TGCGCCACCGCGGGGACACCCAACTATGGCTACACCTTC. Its translation is CATAGTPNYGYTF.

This clonotype was counted many times. The chain is built from TRBV7-9 and TRBJ2-7; no firm D call. This CDR3 comprises 13 residues. Trimming pared 5 bases from V and 4 bases from J, leaving 12 bases between. Germline V gene sequence: CDR1 SEHNR, CDR2 FQNEAQ (reference sequence). CDR3 DNA: TGTGCCAGCAGCCCTTACTCTTGGTACGAGCAGTACTTC. The encoded protein is CASSPYSWYEQYF.

In its sample, this clonotype was seen a few times. Here the CDR3 reads CASSRSAGGITDTQYF. The CDR3 region has the DNA TGTGCCAGCAGCCGTAGCGCGGGGGGTATCACAGATACGCAGTATTTT. V is TRBV7-2 and J is TRBJ2-3; 8 bases are a match to TRBD2. There are 16 residues in the CDR3. Germline V gives CDR1 SGHTA, CDR2 FQGNSA. Trimming took 5 bases from V and 2 from J; bases not matched to a gene: 9.